The 3 T cell receptor beta chains below all came from one sample that was sequenced in a study of control samples from healthy donors and cancer patients. Only in-frame clones appear in the TCRdb table, and some are missing; sequencing was by immunoSEQ multiplex PCR. The sample has 150,000 to 200,000 clones; roughly 91% are singletons. Input material: blood. These receptors originate from a woman in her 30s in good health.

The chain carries TRBV3-1 (or the pseudogene TRBV3-2) and TRBJ2-5; 14 nucleotides match TRBD2. The J segment lost 2 bases and the V segment lost 4 bases, leaving 6 bases of the junction unmatched. Germline V CDR1 and CDR2: LGHDT, YNNKEL (reference sequence). CDR3 size: 17 residues. The CDR3 loop is CASSLGTSGRGQETQYF. The CDR3 DNA is TGTGCCAGCAGCCTCGGGACTAGCGGGAGAGGGCAAGAGACCCAGTACTTC.

CDR3 sequence (DNA): TGTGCCAGCATGAAGGTGTTCTCTGGAAACACCATATATTTT. This codes for CASMKVFSGNTIYF. This sequence joins TRBV27 and TRBJ1-3, with D uncertain. Germline loops: CDR1 MNHEY, CDR2 SMNVEV (reference sequence). The germline V and J ends were trimmed by 7 bases and 0 bases, with 10 bases remaining between them. The length of the CDR3 is 14 residues.

J is TRBJ1-3 and V is TRBV5-1, with D perhaps TRBD1 (5 bases). Looked up from germline, CDR1 is SGHRS and CDR2 is YFSETQ. There are 14 residues in the CDR3. The V end was cut by 3 bases, the J end by 0 bases, with 7 bases between. CDR3 coding DNA: TGCGCCAGCAGCTCCGGGGCCTCTGGAAACACCATATATTTT. This gives the protein CASSSGASGNTIYF. Using reference TRBV5-1 and TRBJ1-3 for the parts outside the CDR3, the full variable domain is KAGVTQTPRYLIKTRGQQVTLSCSPISGHRSVSWYQQTPGQGLQFLFEYFSETQRNKGNFPGRFSGRQFSNSRSEMNVSTLELGDSALYLCASSSGASGNTIYFGEGSWLTVV.